Listed here are 29 T cell receptor beta chains from one sample, sequenced in a study of PD-L1 blockade in urothelial cancer. Measured with immunoSEQ multiplex PCR; TCRdb has only the in-frame clones, and not every one. The table lists fewer than 75,000 clones, around 80% of them singletons. The input for sequencing was PBMCs, taken around atezolizumab (anti-PD-L1) treatment. Receptor source: an older man with urothelial cancer.

This clone was detected only once. V gene TRBV28 combines with J gene TRBJ2-4; 10 bases match TRBD1. Trimming took 10 bases from V and 7 from J; bases not matched to a gene: 10. This CDR3 contains 14 residues. The germline CDR1 and CDR2 sequences are MDHEN and SYDVKM. This CDR3 reads CATRQGQGRNIQYF. For the CDR3, the DNA is TGTGCCACCAGACAGGGACAGGGGCGGAACATTCAGTACTTC.

The V and J genes are TRBV7-9 and TRBJ2-1, with D tentatively TRBD2 (6 bases). Germline V gives CDR1 SEHNR, CDR2 FQNEAQ (reference sequence). Trimming left V 8 bases short and J 5 bases short, with 13 bases between. The CDR3 length is 13 residues. The CDR3 DNA is TGTGCCAGCGAGCAACAGCGGGACAATGAGCAGTTCTTC. It encodes CASEQQRDNEQFF. Combining the CDR3 with reference TRBV7-9 and TRBJ2-1 gives the whole variable domain DTGVSQNPRHKITKRGQNVTFRCDPISEHNRLYWYRQTLGQGPEFLTYFQNEAQLEKSRLLSDRFSAERPKGSFSTLEIQRTEQGDSAMYLCASEQQRDNEQFFGPGTRLTVL.

Details on this clone: A read error may account for a junction end that differs from germline. The rearrangement links TRBV6-1 to TRBJ1-4; 7 bases align to TRBD1. The CDR3 totals 13 residues. CDR1 is MNHNS and CDR2 is SASEGT in the germline V gene. The CDR3 coding sequence is TGTGCCAGCAGTGAAGTACGGGACAGCCAAAGTACATTT. It specifies CASSEVRDSQSTF.

The chain carries TRBV9 and TRBJ2-6, with D possibly matching TRBD1 (6 bases). The CDR3 loop spans 18 amino acids. The V gene lost 4 bases and the J gene lost 0 bases, with 17 bases spanning the gap. CDR1 is SGDLS and CDR2 is YYNGEE in the germline V gene. DNA for the CDR3: TGTGCCAGCAGCCCCAGAGGCAGGGGAACCTCTGGGGCCAACGTCCTGACTTTC. Protein product: CASSPRGRGTSGANVLTF.

The rearrangement links TRBV28 to TRBJ2-2; 7 bases agree with TRBD1. J lost 0 bases, V lost 6 bases, and 4 bases had no gene match. CDR1 and CDR2 from the germline V gene are MDHEN and SYDVKM. The CDR3 runs to 15 residues. This CDR3 is CASRTTGTNTGELFF. The CDR3 region has the DNA TGTGCCAGCAGGACGACAGGGACGAACACCGGGGAGCTGTTTTTT.

The chain's CDR3 is CASSKGTSGRRGNEQFF. DNA of the CDR3: TGTGCCAGCAGCAAAGGGACTAGCGGGAGAAGGGGGAATGAGCAGTTCTTC. This chain uses TRBV7-9 with TRBJ2-1, with 14 bases identical to TRBD2. CDR3 size: 17 residues. Germline assignment: CDR1 SEHNR and CDR2 FQNEAQ (reference sequence). V lost 5 bases to trimming and J lost 7 bases; unmatched junction nucleotides: 10.

The chain links TRBV5-6 to TRBJ1-3, with a tentative D call TRBD1 (6 bases). The CDR3 extends over 13 amino acids. V was cut by 4 bases and J by 7 bases, with 12 bases left in between. Germline assignment: CDR1 SGHDT and CDR2 YYEEEE. CDR3 residues: CASSPGARNTIYF. The CDR3 nucleotides read TGTGCCAGCAGCCCAGGGGCCCGTAACACCATATATTTT.

The chain is built from TRBV5-3 and TRBJ2-3; D is perhaps TRBD1 (5 bases). TRBV5-3 is an open reading frame, and its role is uncertain. Trimming pared 2 bases from V and 4 bases from J, leaving 11 bases between. This CDR3 contains 14 residues. CDR3 amino acids: CARSFVRGSDTQYF. The CDR3 nucleotides are TGTGCCAGAAGCTTTGTAAGGGGTTCAGATACGCAGTATTTT.

This clone was detected a few times. The V call is TRBV5-4, the J call TRBJ1-3; D unresolved. CDR1 SGHNT and CDR2 YYREEE come from the germline V gene (reference sequence). V dropped 0 bases and J dropped 4 bases, with 2 bases sitting between them. CDR3 length: 12 residues. The CDR3 DNA sequence: TGTGCCAGCAGCTTGGCGGGAAACACCATATATTTT. Amino acids: CASSLAGNTIYF.

The gene calls are TRBV4-2 and TRBJ1-2, with D hard to call. The CDR3 length is 14 residues. Germline loops: CDR1 LGHNA, CDR2 YNFKEQ. The germline V and J ends were trimmed by 1 base and 6 bases, with 12 bases remaining between them. The CDR3 nucleotides read TGTGCCAGCAGCCAAGGGGGAGGGTTGGATGGCTACACCTTC. It yields the protein CASSQGGGLDGYTF.

The sample holds a few counts of this clone. The chain uses TRBV4-2 and TRBJ1-2; D may be TRBD1 (6 bases). V was cut by 7 bases and J by 4 bases, with 22 bases left in between. This CDR3 is 16 amino acids long. CDR1 and CDR2 from the germline V gene are LGHNA and YNFKEQ. CDR3 sequence: CASNDRGAGEGYGYTF. The CDR3 DNA follows: TGTGCCAGCAACGATAGAGGGGCAGGGGAGGGCTATGGCTACACCTTC.

The chain has TRBV19 and TRBJ2-5; D possibly corresponds to TRBD2 (5 bases). V was trimmed by 5 bases and J by 5 bases, leaving 12 bases between them. Per germline, CDR1 LNHDA and CDR2 SQIVND (reference sequence). The CDR3 has 13 residues. The CDR3 nucleotides are TGTGCCAGTAGTGCATCGGGGTCGGAGACCCAGTACTTC. This encodes CASSASGSETQYF.

Written as DNA, the CDR3 is TGTGCCTGGGCCGGGACAGGGGGGTACAATGAGCAGTTCTTC. Its protein product is CAWAGTGGYNEQFF. The chain joins TRBV30 to TRBJ2-1; 11 nucleotides line up with TRBD1. This CDR3 has 14 amino acids. Germline V gives CDR1 GTSNPN, CDR2 SVGIG (reference sequence). The trim removed 5 bases at V and 4 bases at J, leaving 4 bases unmatched.

This chain links TRBV5-1 with TRBJ1-4; a weak D match, TRBD1 (5 bases). Per germline, CDR1 SGHRS and CDR2 YFSETQ. The CDR3 is made up of 14 amino acids. V shed 5 bases and J shed 4 bases, with 12 bases lying between them. In DNA, the CDR3 is TGCGCCAGCAGGGTGGGGCCGAATAATGAAAAACTGTTTTTT. It encodes CASRVGPNNEKLFF. The entire variable domain, with the rest obtained from reference TRBV5-1 and TRBJ1-4, is as follows: KAGVTQTPRYLIKTRGQQVTLSCSPISGHRSVSWYQQTPGQGLQFLFEYFSETQRNKGNFPGRFSGRQFSNSRSEMNVSTLELGDSALYLCASRVGPNNEKLFFGSGTQLSVL.

J is TRBJ2-7 and V is TRBV29-1; possibly TRBD1 for D (5 bases). The CDR3 consists of 14 residues. The germline V gene encodes CDR1 SQVTM and CDR2 ANQGSEA. Trimming removed 4 bases from V and 5 bases from J, with 18 bases in between. The CDR3 reads CSVGGGGRSHEQYF. In DNA, the CDR3 is TGCAGCGTTGGGGGCGGCGGTCGGTCCCACGAGCAGTACTTC.

With respect to this clone: At the DNA level, this CDR3 is encoded by other sequences in the same sample as well. This rearrangement joins TRBV18 to TRBJ2-2; D unclear. CDR3 size: 16 residues. V was clipped by 0 bases and J by 5 bases, with 13 bases between them. Looked up from germline, CDR1 is KGHSH and CDR2 is LQKENI. The CDR3 bases are TGTGCCAGCTCACCACCGATGGGTGTGGAGACCGGGGAGCTGTTTTTT. As protein: CASSPPMGVETGELFF.

The chain carries TRBV9 and TRBJ2-2; a weak D match, TRBD2 (6 bases). Germline V gene data show CDR1 as SGDLS and CDR2 as YYNGEE. Trimming took off 5 bases at V and 4 bases at J, with 15 bases between the two ends. The CDR3 loop spans 15 amino acids. In DNA form, the CDR3 reads TGTGCCAGCAGTGGGGGGTCTGGCGGCACCGGGGAGCTGTTTTTT. This encodes CASSGGSGGTGELFF.

The CDR3 region is CASSPAGGPYNEQFF. CDR3 coding DNA: TGCGCCAGCAGCCCCGCGGGAGGTCCCTACAATGAGCAGTTCTTC. The chain links TRBV5-1 to TRBJ2-1; 8 bases align to TRBD2. Germline V gives CDR1 SGHRS, CDR2 YFSETQ. Trimming cost V 4 bases and J 2 bases; bases outside gene matches: 5. The CDR3 is 15 amino acids.

The gene calls are TRBV7-9 and TRBJ2-1, with a tentative D call TRBD1 (5 bases). This CDR3 is 13 amino acids long. V dropped 2 bases and J dropped 8 bases, with 10 bases sitting between them. CDR1 and CDR2 (germline): SEHNR, FQNEAQ (reference sequence). CDR3 DNA sequence: TGTGCCAGCAGCTTAAGGGGTTTGGATGAGCAGTTCTTC. The encoded protein is CASSLRGLDEQFF. Together with reference TRBV7-9 and TRBJ2-1, the CDR3 gives the full variable domain: DTGVSQNPRHKITKRGQNVTFRCDPISEHNRLYWYRQTLGQGPEFLTYFQNEAQLEKSRLLSDRFSAERPKGSFSTLEIQRTEQGDSAMYLCASSLRGLDEQFFGPGTRLTVL.

The chain joins TRBV14 to TRBJ1-2, with TRBD1 matching 8 bases. Germline loops: CDR1 SGHDN, CDR2 FVKESK. J gave up 7 bases and V 4 bases, and 2 bases lay outside the gene matches. The CDR3 covers 12 residues. This CDR3 reads CASSPGQGGYTF. The CDR3, as DNA: TGTGCCAGCAGCCCAGGACAGGGTGGCTACACCTTC.

This clone has only a few counts. V usage is TRBV28 and J usage is TRBJ1-2; D ambiguous. Germline V gene sequence: CDR1 MDHEN, CDR2 SYDVKM. The V end lost 10 bases, the J end lost 6 bases, and 15 bases lay between the germline ends. The CDR3 spans 12 residues. CDR3 loop: CATRRAADGYTF. CDR3 nucleotide sequence: TGTGCCACCCGGCGGGCCGCTGATGGCTACACCTTC.

The chain uses TRBV5-1 and TRBJ2-1, with TRBD1 identical over 9 bases. The germline CDR1 and CDR2 sequences are SGHRS and YFSETQ. V shed 4 bases and J 0 bases; nucleotides not matched to a gene: 5. The CDR3 covers 16 residues. For the CDR3, the DNA is TGCGCCAGCAGCGCGGGACAGGGCAGCTCCTACAATGAGCAGTTCTTC. Translation gives CASSAGQGSSYNEQFF.

The chain recombines TRBV4-1 with TRBJ1-5; D perhaps matches TRBD1 (6 bases). Trimming cost V 0 bases and J 3 bases, with 9 bases left between them. Germline V CDR1 and CDR2: MGHRA, YSYEKL. CDR3 length: 15 residues. The CDR3 DNA sequence: TGCGCCAGCAGCCAAGATGGGGGCTACAATCAGCCCCAGCATTTT. Translating gives CASSQDGGYNQPQHF.

The chain joins TRBV6-5 to TRBJ1-1; D unresolved. V was shortened by 0 bases and J by 7 bases, with 15 bases between the two germline ends. Germline CDR1 is MNHEY and CDR2 is SVGAGI. This CDR3 spans 15 amino acids. The CDR3 protein is CASSYSIEQRSEAFF. The CDR3 DNA sequence: TGTGCCAGCAGTTACTCGATCGAACAAAGAAGTGAAGCTTTCTTT.

The chain is built from TRBV7-6 and TRBJ2-3; 8 nucleotides agree with TRBD2. Germline lookup yields CDR1 SGHVS and CDR2 FNYEAQ. Trimming removed 5 bases from V and 8 bases from J; junction bases left unmatched: 9. The CDR3 has 14 amino acids. CDR3 protein: CASSPGSGSPTQYF. The CDR3, as DNA: TGTGCCAGCAGCCCCGGGAGCGGGAGTCCTACGCAGTATTTT.

The chain uses TRBV5-1 and TRBJ2-7; perhaps TRBD1 as D (6 bases). With 5 bases removed from V and 1 base from J, the gap between germline ends came to 13 bases. The CDR3 loop spans 14 amino acids. Per germline, CDR1 SGHRS and CDR2 YFSETQ. The CDR3 coding sequence is TGCGCCAGCAGTCTGGACAGCGGTTCCTACGAGCAGTACTTC. Translated, it gives CASSLDSGSYEQYF.

This sequence joins TRBV5-7 and TRBJ1-1; 8 nucleotides agree with TRBD1. TRBV5-7 is labeled an ORF, and its function is uncertain. The junction had 10 bases not matched to a gene; V was cut back by 4 bases and J by 5 bases. The CDR3 extends over 15 amino acids. CDR3 nucleotide sequence: TGTGCCAGCAGCCTAATGACAGGGGTGGGGACTGAAGCTTTCTTT. It translates to CASSLMTGVGTEAFF.

V and J are TRBV28 and TRBJ2-1; 10 bases map to TRBD2. Per germline, CDR1 MDHEN and CDR2 SYDVKM. The V segment lost 5 bases and the J segment 1 base; nucleotides outside the gene matches: 17. The CDR3 totals 20 residues. The CDR3 sequence: CASSPDLGASGRGSYNEQFF. DNA of the CDR3: TGTGCCAGCAGTCCAGACTTGGGGGCTAGCGGGAGAGGATCCTACAATGAGCAGTTCTTC.

The chain is built from TRBV19 and TRBJ2-1; unclear D gene. The CDR3 length is 15 residues. Trimming pared 3 bases from V and 0 bases from J, leaving 9 bases between. Germline-derived CDR1 and CDR2 are LNHDA and SQIVND (reference sequence). CDR3 loop: CASSITENSYNEQFF. The CDR3 DNA reads as TGTGCCAGTAGTATTACAGAGAACTCCTACAATGAGCAGTTCTTC.